This T cell receptor (beta chain) was identified during a study of blood T cell repertoires in COVID-19. Study context: Whether acute or convalescent, the COVID-19 samples came from the United States, Italy and Spain.

How the authors handled the data: Amplification of reference gene primers provided the estimated nucleated cell counts. Assay used: immunoSEQ multiplex PCR; TCRdb lists only in-frame clones, some missing. D and trimming were read from the DNA, whereas the V and J calls and clone size are those reported in that table. The data hold approximately 90,000 clones, with around nine tenths observed a single time. V was pared by 5 bases and J by 3 bases, with 7 bases of the junction left unmatched. This CDR3 region has 14 residues. Germline lookup yields CDR1 MNHNY and CDR2 SVGAGI (reference sequence). This clonotype originated in a woman aged 65 to 85 with acute or convalescent COVID-19. Source material: peripheral blood. This chain uses TRBV6-6 with TRBJ2-7; 7 bases map to TRBD1. CDR3 DNA sequence: TGTGCCAGCAGTCTGACAGGGAATTACTACGAGCAGTACGTC. It codes for CASSLTGNYYEQYV.